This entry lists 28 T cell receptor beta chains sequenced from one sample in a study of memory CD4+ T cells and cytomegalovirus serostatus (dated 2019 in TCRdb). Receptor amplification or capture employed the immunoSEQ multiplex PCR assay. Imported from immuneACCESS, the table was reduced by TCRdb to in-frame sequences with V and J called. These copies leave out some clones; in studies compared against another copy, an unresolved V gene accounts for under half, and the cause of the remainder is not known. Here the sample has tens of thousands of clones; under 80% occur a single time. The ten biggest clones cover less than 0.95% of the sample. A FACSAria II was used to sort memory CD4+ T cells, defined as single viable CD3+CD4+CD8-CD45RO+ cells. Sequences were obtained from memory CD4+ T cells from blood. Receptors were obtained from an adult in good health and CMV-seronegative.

Here the CDR3 reads CASSVGGGGDPPFF. The CDR3 DNA reads as TGTGCCAGCAGCGTAGGGGGAGGTGGGGACCCCCCGTTCTTC. The genes are TRBV9 and TRBJ2-1, with a tentative D call TRBD2 (6 bases). Looked up from germline, CDR1 is SGDLS and CDR2 is YYNGEE. Trimming took off 0 bases at V and 15 bases at J, with 19 bases between the two ends. This CDR3 has 14 amino acids.

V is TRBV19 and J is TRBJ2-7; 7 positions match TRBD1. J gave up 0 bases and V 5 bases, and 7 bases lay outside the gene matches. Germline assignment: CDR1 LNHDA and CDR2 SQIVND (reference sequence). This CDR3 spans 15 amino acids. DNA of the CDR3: TGTGCCAGTAGTTACGGGACAGCCTCCTCCTACGAGCAGTACTTC. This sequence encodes CASSYGTASSYEQYF.

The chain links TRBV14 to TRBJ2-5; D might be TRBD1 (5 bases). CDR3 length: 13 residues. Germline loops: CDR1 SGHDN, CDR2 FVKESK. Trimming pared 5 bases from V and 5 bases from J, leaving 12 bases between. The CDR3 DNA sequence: TGTGCCAGCAGCGATGGGGCCACGGAGACCCAGTACTTC. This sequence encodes CASSDGATETQYF.

The CDR3 sequence: CASSAQGTGQPQHF. In DNA, the CDR3 is TGTGCCAGCAGCGCACAGGGAACCGGACAGCCCCAGCATTTT. The chain is built from TRBV9 and TRBJ1-5, with D possibly matching TRBD1 (6 bases). Trimming removed 3 bases at V and 7 bases at J, with 14 bases between. Germline CDR1 is SGDLS and CDR2 is YYNGEE. There are 14 residues in the CDR3.

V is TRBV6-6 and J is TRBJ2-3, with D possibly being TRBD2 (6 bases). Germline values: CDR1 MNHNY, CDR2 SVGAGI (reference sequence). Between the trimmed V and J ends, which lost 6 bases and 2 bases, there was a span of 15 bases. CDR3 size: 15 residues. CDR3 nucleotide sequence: TGTGCCAGCAGACCAAGGAGGGGTACCACAGATACGCAGTATTTT. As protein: CASRPRRGTTDTQYF.

CDR3 region: CASGQGSGQGVELFF. CDR3 DNA: TGTGCTAGTGGTCAGGGAAGCGGACAGGGTGTGGAGCTGTTTTTT. This chain joins TRBV12-5 and TRBJ2-2; 8 bases are a match to TRBD1. CDR1 is LGHNT and CDR2 is FRNRAP in the germline V gene. V was clipped by 5 bases and J by 10 bases; unmatched bases: 12. The CDR3 covers 15 residues.

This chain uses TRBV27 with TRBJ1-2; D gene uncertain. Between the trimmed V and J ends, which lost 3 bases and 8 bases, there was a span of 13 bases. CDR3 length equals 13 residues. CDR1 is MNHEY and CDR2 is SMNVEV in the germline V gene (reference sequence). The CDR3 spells CASSFSSGFGYTF. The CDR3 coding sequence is TGTGCCAGCAGTTTTTCATCGGGGTTCGGCTACACCTTC.

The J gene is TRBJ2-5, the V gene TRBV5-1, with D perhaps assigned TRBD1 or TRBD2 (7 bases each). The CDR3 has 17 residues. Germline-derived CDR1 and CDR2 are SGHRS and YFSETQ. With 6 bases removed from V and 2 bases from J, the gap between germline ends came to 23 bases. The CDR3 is CASNSRGGQIFQETQYF. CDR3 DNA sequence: TGCGCCAGCAACTCCAGGGGGGGACAGATCTTTCAAGAGACCCAGTACTTC.

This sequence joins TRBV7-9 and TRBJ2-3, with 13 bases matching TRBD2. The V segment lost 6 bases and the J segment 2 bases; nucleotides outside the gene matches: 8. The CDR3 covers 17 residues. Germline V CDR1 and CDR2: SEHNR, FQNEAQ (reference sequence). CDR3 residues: CASRAGTSGDPTDTQYF. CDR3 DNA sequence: TGTGCCAGCAGGGCCGGGACTAGCGGGGACCCCACAGATACGCAGTATTTT.

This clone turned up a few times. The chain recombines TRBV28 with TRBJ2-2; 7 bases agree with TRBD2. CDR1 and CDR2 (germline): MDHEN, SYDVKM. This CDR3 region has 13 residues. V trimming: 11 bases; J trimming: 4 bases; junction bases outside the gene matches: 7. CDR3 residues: CACGRGSTGELFF. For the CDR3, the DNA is TGTGCCTGCGGGCGGGGGAGCACCGGGGAGCTGTTTTTT.

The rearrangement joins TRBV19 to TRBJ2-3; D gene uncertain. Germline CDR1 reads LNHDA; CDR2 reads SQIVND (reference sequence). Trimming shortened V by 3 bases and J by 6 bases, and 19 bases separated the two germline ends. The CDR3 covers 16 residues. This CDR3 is CASSMDRSGPGDTQYF. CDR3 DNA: TGTGCCAGTAGTATGGATAGATCCGGTCCCGGGGATACGCAGTATTTT. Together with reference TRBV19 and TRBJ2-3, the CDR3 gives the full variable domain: DGGITQSPKYLFRKEGQNVTLSCEQNLNHDAMYWYRQDPGQGLRLIYYSQIVNDFQKGDIAEGYSVSREKKESFPLTVTSAQKNPTAFYLCASSMDRSGPGDTQYFGPGTRLTVL.

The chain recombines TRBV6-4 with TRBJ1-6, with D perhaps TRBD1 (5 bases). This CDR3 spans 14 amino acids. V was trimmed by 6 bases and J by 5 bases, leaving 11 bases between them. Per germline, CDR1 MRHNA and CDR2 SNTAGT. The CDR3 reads CASSWDGNNSPLHF. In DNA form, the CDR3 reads TGTGCCAGCAGCTGGGACGGGAATAATTCACCCCTCCACTTT.

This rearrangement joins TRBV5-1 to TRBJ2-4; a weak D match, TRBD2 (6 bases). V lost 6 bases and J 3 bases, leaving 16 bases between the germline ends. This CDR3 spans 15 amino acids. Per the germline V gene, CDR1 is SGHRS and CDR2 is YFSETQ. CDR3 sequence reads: CASTGGGGNKNIQYF. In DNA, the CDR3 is TGCGCCAGCACCGGGGGAGGAGGCAACAAAAACATTCAGTACTTC. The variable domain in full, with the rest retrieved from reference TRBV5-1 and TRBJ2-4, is KAGVTQTPRYLIKTRGQQVTLSCSPISGHRSVSWYQQTPGQGLQFLFEYFSETQRNKGNFPGRFSGRQFSNSRSEMNVSTLELGDSALYLCASTGGGGNKNIQYFGAGTRLSVL.

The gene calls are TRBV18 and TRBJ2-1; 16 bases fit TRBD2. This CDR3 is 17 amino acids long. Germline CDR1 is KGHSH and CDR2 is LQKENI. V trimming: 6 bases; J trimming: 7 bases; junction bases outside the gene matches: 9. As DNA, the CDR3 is TGTGCCAGCTCGCTCTCGGGACTAGCGGGAGGGTCAAATGAGCAGTTCTTC. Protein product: CASSLSGLAGGSNEQFF.

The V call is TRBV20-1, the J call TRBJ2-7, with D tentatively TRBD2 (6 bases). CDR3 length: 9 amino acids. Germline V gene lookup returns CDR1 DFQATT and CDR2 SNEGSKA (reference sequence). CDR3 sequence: CRDGSSQYF. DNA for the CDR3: TGCAGAGACGGGAGTTCCCAGTACTTC.

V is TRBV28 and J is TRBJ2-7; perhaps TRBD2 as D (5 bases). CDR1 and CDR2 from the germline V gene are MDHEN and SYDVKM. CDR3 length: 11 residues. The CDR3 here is CVVTSSYEQYF. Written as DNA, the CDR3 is TGTGTCGTCACTAGCTCCTACGAGCAGTACTTC.

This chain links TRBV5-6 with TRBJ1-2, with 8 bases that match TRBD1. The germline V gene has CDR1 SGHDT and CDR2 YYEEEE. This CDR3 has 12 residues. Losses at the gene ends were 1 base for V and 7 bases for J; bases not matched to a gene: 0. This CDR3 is CASSLTGGGYTF. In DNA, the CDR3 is TGTGCCAGCAGCTTGACAGGGGGTGGCTACACCTTC.

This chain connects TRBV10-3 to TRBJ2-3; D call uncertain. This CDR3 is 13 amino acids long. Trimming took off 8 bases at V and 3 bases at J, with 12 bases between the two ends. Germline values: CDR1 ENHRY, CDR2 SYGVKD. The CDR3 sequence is CAIDRDGTDTQYF. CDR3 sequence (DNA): TGTGCCATCGACCGCGATGGTACAGATACGCAGTATTTT.

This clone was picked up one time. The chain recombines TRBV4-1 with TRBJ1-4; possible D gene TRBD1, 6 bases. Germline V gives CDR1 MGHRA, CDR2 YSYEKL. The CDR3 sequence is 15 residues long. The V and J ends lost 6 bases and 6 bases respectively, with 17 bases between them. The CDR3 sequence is CASRGQVRGDEKLFF. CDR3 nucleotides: TGCGCCAGCAGGGGTCAAGTCAGGGGAGATGAAAAACTGTTTTTT.

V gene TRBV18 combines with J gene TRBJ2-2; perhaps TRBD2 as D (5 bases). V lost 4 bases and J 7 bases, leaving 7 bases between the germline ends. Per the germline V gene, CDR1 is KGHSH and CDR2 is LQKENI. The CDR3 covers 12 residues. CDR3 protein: CASSLDYGELFF. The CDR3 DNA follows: TGTGCCAGCTCACTTGACTACGGGGAGCTGTTTTTT.

Here the CDR3 reads CASSPTGSAETQYF. The CDR3 region has the DNA TGTGCCAGCAGCCCGACAGGGAGCGCGGAGACCCAGTACTTC. The chain recombines TRBV7-6 with TRBJ2-5, with 7 bases that match TRBD1. This CDR3 has 14 amino acids. CDR1 SGHVS and CDR2 FNYEAQ come from the germline V gene. The V segment lost 5 bases and the J segment 5 bases; nucleotides outside the gene matches: 8.

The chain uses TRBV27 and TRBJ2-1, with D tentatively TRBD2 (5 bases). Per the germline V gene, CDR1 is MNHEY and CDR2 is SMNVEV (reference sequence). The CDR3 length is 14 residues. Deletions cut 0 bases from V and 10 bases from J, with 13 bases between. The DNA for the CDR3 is TGTGCCAGCAGTTTATCGCGGGCGCCGGCGGAGCAGTTCTTC. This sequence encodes CASSLSRAPAEQFF.

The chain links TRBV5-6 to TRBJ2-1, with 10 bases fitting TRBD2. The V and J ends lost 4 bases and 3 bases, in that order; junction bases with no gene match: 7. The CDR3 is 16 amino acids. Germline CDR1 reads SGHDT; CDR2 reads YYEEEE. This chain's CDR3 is CASSGPTSGVYNEQFF. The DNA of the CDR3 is TGTGCCAGCAGCGGGCCAACTAGCGGGGTCTACAATGAGCAGTTCTTC. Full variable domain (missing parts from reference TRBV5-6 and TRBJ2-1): DAGVTQSPTHLIKTRGQQVTLRCSPKSGHDTVSWYQQALGQGPQFIFQYYEEEERQRGNFPDRFSGHQFPNYSSELNVNALLLGDSALYLCASSGPTSGVYNEQFFGPGTRLTVL.

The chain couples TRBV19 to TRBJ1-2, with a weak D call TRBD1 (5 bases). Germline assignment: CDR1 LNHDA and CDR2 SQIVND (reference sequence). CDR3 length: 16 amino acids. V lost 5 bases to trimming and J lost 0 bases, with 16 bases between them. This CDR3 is CASSLSGGRANYGYTF. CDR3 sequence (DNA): TGTGCCAGTAGTCTCTCCGGGGGTCGAGCTAACTATGGCTACACCTTC. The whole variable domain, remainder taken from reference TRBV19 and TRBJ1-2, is DGGITQSPKYLFRKEGQNVTLSCEQNLNHDAMYWYRQDPGQGLRLIYYSQIVNDFQKGDIAEGYSVSREKKESFPLTVTSAQKNPTAFYLCASSLSGGRANYGYTFGSGTRLTVV.

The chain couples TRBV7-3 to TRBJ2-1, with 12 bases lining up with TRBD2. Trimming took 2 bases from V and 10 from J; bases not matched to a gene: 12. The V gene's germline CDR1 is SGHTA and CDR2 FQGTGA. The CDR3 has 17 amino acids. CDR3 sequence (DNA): TGTGCCAGCAGCTTAGAGGGTCTAGCGGGAGGGGGACGGGAGCAGTTCTTC. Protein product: CASSLEGLAGGGREQFF.

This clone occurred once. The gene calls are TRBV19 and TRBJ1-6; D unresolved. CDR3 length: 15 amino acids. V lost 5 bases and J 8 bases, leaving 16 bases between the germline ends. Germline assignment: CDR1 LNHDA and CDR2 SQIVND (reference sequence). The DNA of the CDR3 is TGTGCCAGTAGTCCCGGTGGCAGAAGGGATTCACCCCTCCACTTT. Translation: CASSPGGRRDSPLHF.

The CDR3: CASSLSWGTEAFF. DNA of the CDR3: TGTGCCAGCAGCTTAAGTTGGGGCACTGAAGCTTTCTTT. The genes are TRBV11-1 and TRBJ1-1; D remains unclear. CDR1 and CDR2 from the germline V gene are SGHAT and FQDESV (reference sequence). V dropped 2 bases and J dropped 4 bases, with 8 bases sitting between them. The CDR3 runs 13 residues.

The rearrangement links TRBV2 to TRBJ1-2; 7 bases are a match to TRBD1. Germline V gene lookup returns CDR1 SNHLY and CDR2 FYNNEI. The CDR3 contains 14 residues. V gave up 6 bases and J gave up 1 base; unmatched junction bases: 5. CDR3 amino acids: CASSRQGGNYGYTF. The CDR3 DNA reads TGTGCCAGCAGCAGACAGGGAGGTAACTATGGCTACACCTTC. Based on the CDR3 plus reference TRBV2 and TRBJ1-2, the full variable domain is EPEVTQTPSHQVTQMGQEVILRCVPISNHLYFYWYRQILGQKVEFLVSFYNNEISEKSEIFDDQFSVERPDGSNFTLKIRSTKLEDSAMYFCASSRQGGNYGYTFGSGTRLTVV.